The 15 T cell receptor beta chains below come from one sample, sequenced in a study of monozygotic twins with inflammatory bowel disease. TCRdb re-called the 5' RACE reads; one entry per CDR3 protein, DNA not given. This sample carries around 370,000 distinct CDR3 sequences, with 2.5% to 3% going to the ten biggest clones. The sample comprised blood. These receptors were taken from a human donor with ulcerative colitis or Crohn's disease, or a healthy co-twin of an affected twin (not recorded which).

The rearrangement joins TRBV12-3 or TRBV12-4 to TRBJ2-3; TCRdb's D call, TRBD1, is unchecked because there is no DNA. CDR3 size: 15 residues. CDR3 in amino acids: CASSFSTVVTDTQYF.

V gene TRBV5-1 combines with J gene TRBJ2-3; TCRdb's D call of TRBD1 is untestable without DNA. CDR3 length equals 15 residues. Germline V CDR1 and CDR2: SGHRS, YFSETQ. The CDR3 sequence is CASSLEGQVTDTQYF.

This chain uses TRBV6-1 with TRBJ2-1; TCRdb calls TRBD1, which cannot be checked without DNA. The CDR3 has 17 amino acids. Germline CDR1 reads MNHNS; CDR2 reads SASEGT. The chain's CDR3 is CASSEDPGGVSYNEQFF.

V gene TRBV4-2 combines with J gene TRBJ1-5; TCRdb names TRBD1, which stays unverified in the absence of DNA. CDR3 size: 14 residues. Germline lookup yields CDR1 LGHNA and CDR2 YNFKEQ. The chain's CDR3 is CASSEDGVYQPQHF.

The chain links TRBV6-5 to TRBJ2-3. This CDR3 region has 18 residues. Germline assignment: CDR1 MNHEY and CDR2 SVGAGI. The CDR3 is CASSYGLGWGSSTDTQYF.

The V and J genes are TRBV13 and TRBJ2-1; TCRdb's D gene call, TRBD1, goes unchecked for lack of DNA. This CDR3 has 13 residues. Germline-derived CDR1 and CDR2 are PRHDT and FYEKMQ (reference sequence). CDR3 region: CASSRTGSGEQFF.

The chain is built from TRBV9 and TRBJ2-3; TCRdb's D call of TRBD2 is untestable without DNA. Looked up from germline, CDR1 is SGDLS and CDR2 is YYNGEE. The CDR3 runs to 16 residues. CDR3: CASSAYGTTGTDTQYF.

The chain carries TRBV3-1 and TRBJ2-5; TCRdb's D gene call, TRBD1, goes unchecked for lack of DNA. This CDR3 spans 16 amino acids. CDR1 LGHDT and CDR2 YNNKEL come from the germline V gene (reference sequence). CDR3 in amino acids: CASSLGDRVQQETQYF.

The chain joins TRBV4-3 to TRBJ2-3; the TCRdb call, TRBD1, lacks DNA for checking. CDR3 length: 15 residues. The germline CDR1 and CDR2 sequences are LGHNA and YSLEER. CDR3 region: CASSQAPGAADTQYF.

CDR3: CASSADRGRTEAFF. The chain couples TRBV7-2 to TRBJ1-1; the D call of TRBD1 rests on TCRdb alone, since no DNA is present to check it. The CDR3 covers 14 residues. Germline CDR1 is SGHTA and CDR2 is FQGNSA.

J is TRBJ1-4 and V is TRBV5-1; as DNA is missing, the TRBD1 call by TCRdb cannot be tested. The CDR3 has 18 residues. The germline V gene has CDR1 SGHRS and CDR2 YFSETQ. The CDR3 protein is CASSTEAGGDATNEKLFF.

The V gene is TRBV5-1, the J gene TRBJ2-2; with no DNA, the TCRdb D assignment of TRBD1 cannot be verified. Germline V gene sequence: CDR1 SGHRS, CDR2 YFSETQ. CDR3 length: 15 amino acids. Here the CDR3 reads CASRPGQGRTGELFF.

The chain carries TRBV24-1 and TRBJ2-5; lacking DNA, the TRBD1 call made by TCRdb goes unchecked. CDR1 is KGHDR and CDR2 is SFDVKD in the germline V gene. CDR3 size: 16 residues. The CDR3 is CATSDSLGQGKETQYF.

This chain joins TRBV4-1 and TRBJ2-1. The CDR3 length is 11 residues. Germline values: CDR1 MGHRA, CDR2 YSYEKL. The CDR3 sequence is CASSHINEQFF.

The genes are TRBV11-2 and TRBJ1-1; TCRdb designates TRBD1, a call that cannot be tested without DNA. The V gene's germline CDR1 is SGHAT and CDR2 FQNNGV. This CDR3 is built from 15 residues. CDR3: CASSLSTGLNTEAFF. The complete variable domain, with remaining parts taken from reference TRBV11-2 and TRBJ1-1, reads EAGVAQSPRYKIIEKRQSVAFWCNPISGHATLYWYQQILGQGPKLLIQFQNNGVVDDSQLPKDRFSAERLKGVDSTLKIQPAKLEDSAVYLCASSLSTGLNTEAFFGQGTRLTVV.